This T cell receptor (beta chain) is drawn from a study of technical replicates of blood from a handful of donors. Clones were sequenced by immunoSEQ multiplex PCR, and TCRdb holds only the in-frame ones, with some missing. The profile shows roughly 70,000 clones, roughly 94% of them singletons. CDR1 LNHDA and CDR2 SQIVND come from the germline V gene (reference sequence). This CDR3 has 13 residues. The V gene lost 3 bases and the J gene lost 6 bases, with 12 bases spanning the gap. This clonotype was obtained from a human donor in good health. Sequencing was done on a sample of T cells isolated from PBMCs. The chain is built from TRBV19 and TRBJ2-7, with D unresolved. CDR3 sequence (DNA): TGTGCCAGTAGTATGGGTATAAGAGGCGAGCAGTACTTC. Its protein is CASSMGIRGEQYF.